A single sample is the source of the 6 T cell receptor beta chains below, sequenced in a study of T cells after posttransplantation cyclophosphamide. Assay: immunoSEQ multiplex PCR; the TCRdb copy retains only in-frame clones and omits some. The sample includes about 4,700 clones, about 57% seen only once; the top ten take approximately 20%. Sequencing was performed on memory CD8+ T cells sorted from blood. The receptors shown here come from a woman between 55 and 75 years old in good health, CMV-negative, and a related stem cell transplant donor.

The chain links TRBV29-1 to TRBJ1-4, with a weak D call TRBD1 (6 bases). Germline CDR1 is SQVTM and CDR2 is ANQGSEA. V gave up 8 bases and J gave up 4 bases, with 14 bases separating them. The CDR3 consists of 13 residues. In DNA form, the CDR3 reads TGCAGCTCCTATTCAGGGGATAATGAAAAACTGTTTTTT. This sequence encodes CSSYSGDNEKLFF. Supplemented by reference TRBV29-1 and TRBJ1-4, the full variable domain reads SAVISQKPSRDICQRGTSLTIQCQVDSQVTMMFWYRQQPGQSLTLIATANQGSEATYESGFVIDKFPISRPNLTFSTLTVSNMSPEDSSIYLCSSYSGDNEKLFFGSGTQLSVL.

This clone came up a few times. This chain links TRBV10-3 with TRBJ2-7; 9 nucleotides agree with TRBD2. This CDR3 is built from 17 residues. Germline V gene data show CDR1 as ENHRY and CDR2 as SYGVKD. V dropped 4 bases and J dropped 6; count of bases not matched to a gene: 16. CDR3 amino acids: CAISAPMGREGQGEQYF. The CDR3 DNA is TGTGCCATCAGTGCGCCAATGGGGCGGGAGGGTCAGGGCGAGCAGTACTTC.

This chain uses TRBV7-8 with TRBJ2-5; tentative D call: TRBD1 (6 bases). Germline V gene sequence: CDR1 SGHVS, CDR2 FQNEAQ. Trimming stripped 5 bases from V and 11 bases from J, with 18 bases between. The CDR3 spans 13 residues. CDR3 coding DNA: TGTGCCAGCAGCAGATACAGGGCTGAGGAGCAGTACTTC. It specifies CASSRYRAEEQYF.

The J gene is TRBJ2-7, the V gene TRBV27, with 9 bases aligning to TRBD2. The CDR3 is made up of 16 amino acids. CDR1 and CDR2 (germline): MNHEY, SMNVEV (reference sequence). Trimming cost V 8 bases and J 2 bases; bases outside gene matches: 13. CDR3 amino acids: CASSFRAGGATYEQYF. The CDR3 coding sequence is TGTGCCAGCTCTTTCAGAGCGGGAGGCGCCACCTACGAGCAGTACTTC.

The chain carries TRBV27 and TRBJ1-1; D is ambiguous. Trimming took 6 bases from V and 5 from J, leaving 7 bases between them. Germline CDR1 MNHEY, CDR2 SMNVEV (reference sequence). The CDR3 is 11 residues long. This CDR3 reads CASSPGTEAFF. CDR3 in DNA: TGTGCCAGCAGCCCCGGGACTGAAGCTTTCTTT.

The V and J genes are TRBV28 and TRBJ2-2; 8 positions match TRBD1. Germline V CDR1 and CDR2: MDHEN, SYDVKM. The length of the CDR3 is 15 residues. Trimming removed 6 bases from V and 5 bases from J; junction bases left unmatched: 8. CDR3 in amino acids: CASSTGTGETGELFF. Written as DNA, the CDR3 is TGTGCCAGCAGCACCGGGACAGGAGAAACCGGGGAGCTGTTTTTT.